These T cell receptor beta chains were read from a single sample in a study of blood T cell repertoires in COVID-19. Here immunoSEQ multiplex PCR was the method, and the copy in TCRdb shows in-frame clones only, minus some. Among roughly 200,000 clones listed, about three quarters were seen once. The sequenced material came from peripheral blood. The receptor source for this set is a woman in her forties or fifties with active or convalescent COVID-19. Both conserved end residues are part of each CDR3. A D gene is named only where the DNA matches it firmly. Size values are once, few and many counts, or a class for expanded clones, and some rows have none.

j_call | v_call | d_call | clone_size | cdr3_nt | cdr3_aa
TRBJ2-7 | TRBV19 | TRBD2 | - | TGTGCCAGTAGTATATCCGGGACTAGCGGGAGCCTCGAGCAGTACTTC | CASSISGTSGSLEQYF
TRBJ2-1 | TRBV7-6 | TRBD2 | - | TGTGCCAGCAGCTTAGATCCGGGACTAGCGGCCAACAATGAGCAGTTCTTC | CASSLDPGLAANNEQFF
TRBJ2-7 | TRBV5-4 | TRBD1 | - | TGTGCCAGCAGCTCCGACAGGGCCTACGAGCAGTACTTC | CASSSDRAYEQYF
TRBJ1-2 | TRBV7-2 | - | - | TGTGCCAGCAGCTTAGGGAATCCAGGGACTAGCTACACCTTC | CASSLGNPGTSYTF
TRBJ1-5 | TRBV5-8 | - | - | TGTGCCAGCAGCGCGACCGGACAGAACAATCAGCCCCAGCATTTT | CASSATGQNNQPQHF
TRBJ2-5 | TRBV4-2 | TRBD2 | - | TGTGCCAGCAGCCAAGAAATTAGCGGGATGGAGACCCAGTACTTC | CASSQEISGMETQYF
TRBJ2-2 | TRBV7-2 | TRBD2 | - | TGTGCCAGCAGCTTAGACGGGAGGGCCCTAGGCGGGGAGCTGTTTTTT | CASSLDGRALGGELFF
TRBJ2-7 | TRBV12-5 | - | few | TGTGCTAGTGGTTTGTCGGTTCCCTACGAGCAGTACTTC | CASGLSVPYEQYF
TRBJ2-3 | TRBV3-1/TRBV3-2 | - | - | TGTGCCAGCAGCCAAGCTACCCCTAGCACAGATACGCAGTATTTT | CASSQATPSTDTQYF
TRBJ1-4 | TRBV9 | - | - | TGTGCCAGCAGCCCACGGCGGGAGGGGACTAATGAAAAACTGTTTTTT | CASSPRREGTNEKLFF
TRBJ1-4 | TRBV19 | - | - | TGTGCCAGTAGTATACCGAGATATAATGAAAAACTGTTTTTT | CASSIPRYNEKLFF
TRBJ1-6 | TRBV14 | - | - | TGTGCCAGCAGCCCGGGGGGCCCCTATAATTCACCCCTCCACTTT | CASSPGGPYNSPLHF
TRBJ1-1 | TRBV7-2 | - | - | TGTGCCAGCAGGGTTAAAGGGGCCAACACTGAAGCTTTCTTT | CASRVKGANTEAFF
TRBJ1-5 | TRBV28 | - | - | TGTGCCAGCAGTCTCCTTTCTGGTGCGTCGGCAAGAGGAGGTCATCAGCCCCAGCATTTT | CASSLLSGASARGGHQPQHF
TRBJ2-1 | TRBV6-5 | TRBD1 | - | TGTGCCAGCAGTTCCCTGACAGGGGACTACAATGAGCAGTTCTTC | CASSSLTGDYNEQFF
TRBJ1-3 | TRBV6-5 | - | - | TGTGCCAGCAGTTACTCACCGGGGGTCGGTGGAAACACCATATATTTT | CASSYSPGVGGNTIYF
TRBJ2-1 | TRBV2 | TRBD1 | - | TGTGCCAGCAGTGGCTCAGTAAAGGTTGACAGGGGGAAAACCGATGAGCAGTTCTTC | CASSGSVKVDRGKTDEQFF
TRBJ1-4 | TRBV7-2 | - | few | TGTGCCAGCAGCTTAGTCGCAGGGACTACGGGAGAAAAACTGTTTTTT | CASSLVAGTTGEKLFF
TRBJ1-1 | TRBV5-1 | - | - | TGCGCCAGCAGCTTCCGGGGCGGGATGAACACTGAAGCTTTCTTT | CASSFRGGMNTEAFF
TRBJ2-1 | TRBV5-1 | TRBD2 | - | TGCGCCAGCAGCTTGGGAAGACGCGGGAGGCCGGGGAGGGGTGAGCAGTTCTTC | CASSLGRRGRPGRGEQFF
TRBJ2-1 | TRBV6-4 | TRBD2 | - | TGTGCCAGCAGTGATTCCATTAGCGGGAGCTCCTACAATGAGCAGTTCTTC | CASSDSISGSSYNEQFF
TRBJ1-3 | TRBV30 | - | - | TGTGCCTTGAAACAGGGCGCTGGAAACACCATATATTTT | CALKQGAGNTIYF
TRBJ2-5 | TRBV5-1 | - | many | TGCGCCAGCGTAAAGGACACCGAATATCAAGAGACCCAGTACTTC | CASVKDTEYQETQYF
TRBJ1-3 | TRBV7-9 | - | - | TGTGCCAGCATTCAGGGTCGAACTGGAAACACCATATATTTT | CASIQGRTGNTIYF
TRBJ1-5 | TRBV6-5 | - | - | TGTGCCAGCAACCCGGGTTTGGGCAATCAGCCCCAGCATTTT | CASNPGLGNQPQHF
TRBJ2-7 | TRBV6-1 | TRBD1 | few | TGTGCCAGCAGTGACAGGACAGGGACCTACGAGCAGTACTTC | CASSDRTGTYEQYF
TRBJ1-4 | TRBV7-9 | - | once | TGTGCCAGCAGACCCGACGGACTAACTAATGAAAAACTGTTTTTT | CASRPDGLTNEKLFF
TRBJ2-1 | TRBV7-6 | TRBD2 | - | TGTGCCAGCAGCCCACTTCTAGCGGGAGGGGGTGAGCAGTTCTTC | CASSPLLAGGGEQFF
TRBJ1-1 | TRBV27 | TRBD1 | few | TGTGCCAGCAAGCGACAGGGGTCAGGGGACACTGAAGCTTTCTTT | CASKRQGSGDTEAFF
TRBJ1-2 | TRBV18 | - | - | TGTGCCAGCTCACCACAGGGAGAGAGTGGCTACACCTTC | CASSPQGESGYTF
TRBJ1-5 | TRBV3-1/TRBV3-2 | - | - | TGTGCCAGCAGCCACCCCCCTCGAGAACAGGGCCGGATGCCCAATCAGCCCCAGCATTTT | CASSHPPREQGRMPNQPQHF